This TCR beta chain was sequenced during a study of T cells after yellow fever vaccination. Study-wide background: The authors prepared low-cell-number fractions using SMART-Seq v4 Ultra Low Input. The study, taken as a whole, reports: A secondary response was less intense yet reached its peak sooner, at day 5 versus 15.

Trimming removed 0 bases from V and 3 bases from J, with 13 bases in between. The CDR3 totals 15 residues. From germline, CDR1 is SGDLS and CDR2 YYNGEE. The study made its TCR cDNA through 5'RACE template switching. That step introduced a universal primer site along with UMIs. TCRdb fed the 5' RACE reads into MiXCR, producing one record per CDR3 protein. The sample consists of 600,000 to 750,000 distinct CDR3 sequences, 9% to 15% of them appearing once. With respect to this clonotype: The antigen remains unidentified.

Sequences were derived from PBMCs, sampled on the day of the yellow fever booster vaccination. This chain connects TRBV9 to TRBJ2-7, with D uncertain. The receptor comes from a man aged 30-40 years who received the YFV17D yellow fever vaccine. The CDR3 is CASSVESRPYYEQYF. Written as DNA, the CDR3 is TGTGCCAGCAGCGTAGAAAGCAGGCCTTACTACGAGCAGTACTTC.